The TCR beta chain under discussion was sequenced for a study of blood T cells in healthy people across ages. Study summary: T cells yielded about one barcoded beta molecule per two cells through template switching.

V lost 5 bases and J lost 0, with 12 bases in between. In germline, CDR1 is SGHTA, CDR2 FQGTGA. This CDR3 is 15 amino acids long. As concerns this clonotype: Antigen: not known.

The second PCR ran roughly 6 to 12 cycles with a sample-barcoded 5' primer and J-beta primers. Carrying 12 random nucleotides, a template-switch adaptor labeled each individual cDNA molecule. One entry per CDR3 protein results from TCRdb running MiXCR on the 5' RACE reads. The data show about 670,000 distinct CDR3 sequences, 52% seen once. General study findings and limits: A strong correlation was seen between TCR beta diversity and naive T cell percentage.

Investigators took around 10 milliliters of peripheral blood from every donor. The V and J genes are TRBV7-3 and TRBJ2-3; D unclear. The origin of this receptor is a woman older than 75 in good health. Sequenced input: blood. The CDR3 protein is CASSPRRASTDTQYF. The CDR3 bases are TGTGCCAGCAGCCCCCGAAGGGCGAGCACAGATACGCAGTATTTT.